This T cell receptor (beta chain) was obtained from a study of beta chain features in type 1 diabetes. Overall study context: Age and gender were similar between patients and healthy donors, as were cell yields.

Study-level results: Type 1 diabetes patients had TCRB CDR3s that were shorter (moderately but significantly so) in all four CD4+ subsets. Reduced insertions and increased deletions marked VDJ junctions in type 1 diabetes patients.

What was sequenced were expressed TCRB transcripts, since all of the isolated RNA had been reverse transcribed. The assay was immunoSEQ multiplex PCR, and TCRdb's table has in-frame clones only and misses some. The sample holds about 660,000 clones, roughly an eighth seen once. Comment on this clone: The target antigen is unknown.

Sequenced material: naive CD4+ T cells from blood. This sequence originates from a man younger than 30 with type 1 diabetes.

The CDR3 protein is CATGLADEQYF. The CDR3 coding sequence is TGTGCCACCGGTCTAGCGGACGAGCAGTACTTC. V gene TRBV19 combines with J gene TRBJ2-7; 7 positions agree with TRBD2. Per the germline V gene, CDR1 is LNHDA and CDR2 is SQIVND (reference sequence). The CDR3 loop spans 11 amino acids. V was clipped by 10 bases and J by 5 bases; unmatched bases: 5.